The clone carrying this T cell receptor (beta chain) was picked up a small number of times. The sample comes from a study of quantifying T cell responses using KT2 cells. Study-wide context: cDNA was made from DNase-treated RNA using alpha and beta constant primers.

The CDR3 extends over 15 amino acids. The germline CDR1 and CDR2 sequences are SGHTA and FQGNSA. V lost 1 base and J lost 8, with 15 bases in between. Each cDNA got a UMI-containing oligo ligated at its 3' end. The first PCR ran about 4 cycles with an equimolar RC1.1 and RC1.2 beta primer mix. TCRdb re-called the UMI-ligation and nested PCR reads through MiXCR, storing one row per CDR3 protein. The profile covers about 33,000 distinct CDR3 sequences, with 9% to 12% appearing a single time and roughly 9% taken by the ten largest. This TCR came from a human donor. The V call is TRBV7-2, the J call TRBJ2-4, with TRBD1 as a possible D gene (6 bases). The sequencing sample was made of PBMCs spiked with cells of the T cell clone KT2. CDR3 in DNA: TGTGCCAGCAGCTTAGGGGCCCCAGGGGTGGACATTCAGTACTTC. Translation: CASSLGAPGVDIQYF.